The next 22 T cell receptor beta chains were all read from a single sample in a study of T cells in Graves' hyperthyroidism and ophthalmopathy. Amplification yielded TCR beta CDR3 regions, with RNA transcripts as the source. The HTBI primer set drove a first-round RT-PCR of the TCR CDR3. TCRdb reprocessed the multiplex PCR reads with MiXCR, giving one entry per CDR3 protein. The table has under 600,000 distinct CDR3 sequences, 15% to 20% seen once. Sequencing was performed on blood. The origin of the receptors is a woman aged 40 to 49 with Graves' ophthalmopathy.

V is TRBV19 and J is TRBJ2-1; a weak D match, TRBD2 (6 bases). The germline V gene encodes CDR1 LNHDA and CDR2 SQIVND (reference sequence). The V end lost 3 bases, the J end lost 12 bases, and 30 bases lay between the germline ends. This CDR3 has 18 amino acids. The CDR3 DNA is TGTGCCAGTAGTATCCGAGGAGCTGTGGCCCTAGCGAGCCCCGGGCAGTTCTTC. It is translated as CASSIRGAVALASPGQFF.

This clonotype was observed at least ten times. J is TRBJ2-1 and V is TRBV12-3 or TRBV12-4; 7 positions agree with TRBD1. This CDR3 is built from 14 residues. Losses at the gene ends were 6 bases for V and 2 bases for J; bases not matched to a gene: 4. CDR3 DNA sequence: TGTGCCAGCAGCCTCGGGACAGCCTACAATGAGCAGTTCTTC. It translates to CASSLGTAYNEQFF.

The V and J genes are TRBV20-1 and TRBJ2-6, with D uncertain. V gave up 1 base and J gave up 3 bases, with 1 base separating them. Germline V gene data show CDR1 as DFQATT and CDR2 as SNEGSKA (reference sequence). This CDR3 contains 12 residues. The CDR3 DNA is TGCAGTGCTAGAGTTGGGGCCAACGTCCTGACTTTC. Its protein is CSARVGANVLTF.

The chain uses TRBV18 and TRBJ1-6, with D tentatively TRBD1 (5 bases). The CDR3 loop spans 15 amino acids. CDR1 and CDR2 from the germline V gene are KGHSH and LQKENI. Trimming pared 3 bases from V and 6 bases from J, leaving 12 bases between. CDR3: CASSPSGFGNSPLHF. CDR3 coding DNA: TGTGCCAGCTCACCCTCAGGGTTTGGTAATTCACCCCTCCACTTT.

This clonotype was recorded a few times. This chain joins TRBV3-1 and TRBJ1-3; a possible D gene is TRBD1 (5 bases). Trimming removed 3 bases from V and 16 bases from J, with 16 bases in between. CDR1 is LGHDT, CDR2 YNNKEL, per germline (reference sequence). CDR3 length equals 12 residues. CDR3 residues: CASSQGGTSIYF. In DNA, the CDR3 is TGTGCCAGCAGCCAGGGAGGGACTAGCATCTATTTT. The full variable domain, its missing parts supplied by reference TRBV3-1 and TRBJ1-3, is DTAVSQTPKYLVTQMGNDKSIKCEQNLGHDTMYWYKQDSKKFLKIMFSYNNKELIINETVPNRFSPKSPDKAHLNLHINSLELGDSAVYFCASSQGGTSIYFGEGSWLTVV.

This clonotype has a count of ten or more. J is TRBJ2-3 and V is TRBV28; 7 bases align to TRBD2. From germline, CDR1 is MDHEN and CDR2 SYDVKM. V lost 5 bases to trimming and J lost 0 bases; unmatched junction nucleotides: 5. CDR3 length equals 15 residues. The CDR3 nucleotides read TGTGCCAGCAGTAATAGCGGGCGGAGCACAGATACGCAGTATTTT. It is translated as CASSNSGRSTDTQYF.

This clonotype was observed at least ten times. The rearrangement links TRBV3-1 to TRBJ2-1; unclear D gene. The ends were cut back, 3 bases at V and 7 bases at J, with 4 bases in the middle. Germline V gives CDR1 LGHDT, CDR2 YNNKEL (reference sequence). This CDR3 is built from 11 residues. The CDR3 protein is CASSHANEQFF. DNA of the CDR3: TGTGCCAGCAGCCATGCTAATGAGCAGTTCTTC.

This clonotype was counted a few times. This chain uses TRBV7-9 with TRBJ1-6; D gene uncertain. The CDR3 extends over 14 amino acids. In germline, CDR1 is SEHNR, CDR2 FQNEAQ (reference sequence). Trimming took 5 bases from V and 7 from J, leaving 12 bases between them. CDR3 protein: CASSLPGPNSPLHF. In DNA form, the CDR3 reads TGTGCCAGCAGCCTTCCCGGGCCGAATTCACCCCTCCACTTT.

This clonotype was recorded at least ten times. The V call is TRBV2, the J call TRBJ1-1, with D possibly being TRBD1 (5 bases). The CDR3 totals 13 residues. Germline V lookup: CDR1 SNHLY, CDR2 FYNNEI. Trimming took off 11 bases at V and 1 base at J, with 14 bases between the two ends. Here the CDR3 DNA reads TGTGCCTGCGGACAAGGGAGGAACACTGAAGCTTTCTTT. Translation gives CACGQGRNTEAFF.

This clonotype has ten or more counts. The gene calls are TRBV10-1 and TRBJ2-3; D is possibly TRBD2 (6 bases). CDR3 length equals 15 residues. Deletions cut 2 bases from V and 2 bases from J, with 11 bases between. Germline values: CDR1 WNHNN, CDR2 SYGVQD (reference sequence). The CDR3 region has the DNA TGCGCCAGCAGTGAGGCGTGGGGGGACACAGATACGCAGTATTTT. It codes for CASSEAWGDTDTQYF.

This clonotype was detected a few times. The rearrangement links TRBV11-1 to TRBJ2-1, with TRBD2 matching 8 bases. The CDR3 is 19 amino acids. Trimming removed 2 bases from V and 6 bases from J; junction bases left unmatched: 18. Germline CDR1 is SGHAT and CDR2 is FQDESV (reference sequence). Here the CDR3 DNA reads TGTGCCAGCAGCTTACTTGGCAGGGGAAGGGACGGGGGGGCCAATGAGCAGTTCTTC. This codes for CASSLLGRGRDGGANEQFF.

This clonotype was observed at least ten times. One junction end disagrees with the germline gene, perhaps due to a read error. The chain combines TRBV12-3 or TRBV12-4 with TRBJ2-5, with a weak D call TRBD1 (6 bases). This CDR3 comprises 12 residues. CDR3 nucleotides: TGTGCCAGCAGTGGAACAGGGAACACGCTGAACTTC. It translates to CASSGTGNTLNF.

A few counts support this clonotype. V is TRBV11-2 and J is TRBJ2-2; the D is unclear. Trimming removed 1 base from V and 15 bases from J, with 9 bases in between. The length of the CDR3 is 11 residues. The V gene's germline CDR1 is SGHAT and CDR2 FQNNGV. The chain's CDR3 is CASSLAALLFF. The CDR3 DNA follows: TGTGCCAGCAGCTTAGCGGCCCTATTGTTTTTT.

This clonotype was recorded many times. Its ends do not fully match the called genes, so a read error is possible. The V and J genes are TRBV5-1 and TRBJ2-3, with D perhaps matching TRBD2 (6 bases). CDR1 is SGHRS and CDR2 is YFSETQ in the germline V gene. The CDR3 runs 14 residues. The CDR3 spells CASSLPGGTDTQYF. DNA for the CDR3: TGTGCCAGCAGCTTACCGGGAGGCACAGATACGCAGTATTTT. Looking up the rest from reference TRBV5-1 and TRBJ2-3 gives the full variable domain: KAGVTQTPRYLIKTRGQQVTLSCSPISGHRSVSWYQQTPGQGLQFLFEYFSETQRNKGNFPGRFSGRQFSNSRSEMNVSTLELGDSALYLCASSLPGGTDTQYFGPGTRLTVL.

At least ten counts were recorded for this clonotype. The chain links TRBV6-1 to TRBJ2-3, with unresolved D. Germline V lookup: CDR1 MNHNS, CDR2 SASEGT. V gave up 3 bases and J gave up 4 bases, with 8 bases separating them. The CDR3 runs to 13 residues. As DNA, the CDR3 is TGTGCCAGCAGTGAGACTGAAGCAGATACGCAGTATTTT. Amino acids: CASSETEADTQYF.

J is TRBJ2-1 and V is TRBV5-1; 12 bases map to TRBD2. V shed 1 base and J 6 bases; nucleotides not matched to a gene: 14. The CDR3 runs to 19 residues. Germline V gene data show CDR1 as SGHRS and CDR2 as YFSETQ. The CDR3, as DNA: TGCGCCAGCAGCTTGAGCTCGTTTCCCCGGACTAGCGGGACCAATGAGCAGTTCTTC. Its protein is CASSLSSFPRTSGTNEQFF.

At least ten counts were recorded for this clonotype. The chain carries TRBV12-3 or TRBV12-4 and TRBJ2-1, with TRBD2 identical over 8 bases. The CDR3 covers 15 residues. J was trimmed by 2 bases and V by 6 bases; bases with no gene match: 6. As DNA, the CDR3 is TGTGCCAGCAGCGTCGGGCGGGAGGCCTACAATGAGCAGTTCTTC. Translated, it gives CASSVGREAYNEQFF.

This clonotype was recorded at least ten times. V and J are TRBV6-1 and TRBJ1-2; no reliable D call. From germline, CDR1 is MNHNS and CDR2 SASEGT. Trimming took off 5 bases at V and 8 bases at J, with 15 bases between the two ends. This CDR3 has 13 amino acids. The CDR3 nucleotides are TGTGCCAGCAGTTACGGGGAAAGAGGAGGCTACACCTTC. Its protein product is CASSYGERGGYTF.

A word on this clonotype: At one end, the junction sequence differs from germline, possibly due to a read error. The chain links TRBV18 to TRBJ2-3; 7 bases map to TRBD2. CDR3 length: 16 residues. Germline lookup yields CDR1 KGHSH and CDR2 LQKENI. CDR3 DNA: TGTGCCGGCTCACCATCTGCGGGAGCAAACACAGATACGCAGTATTTT. It yields the protein CAGSPSAGANTDTQYF. The entire variable domain, with the rest obtained from reference TRBV18 and TRBJ2-3, is as follows: NAGVMQNPRHLVRRRGQEARLRCSPMKGHSHVYWYRQLPEEGLKFMVYLQKENIIDESGMPKERFSAEFPKEGPSILRIQQVVRGDSAAYFCAGSPSAGANTDTQYFGPGTRLTVL.

V is TRBV7-2 and J is TRBJ2-7; D tentatively fits TRBD1 or TRBD2 (5 bases each). This CDR3 is built from 16 residues. Germline CDR1 is SGHTA and CDR2 is FQGNSA. V lost 3 bases to trimming and J lost 2 bases, with 17 bases between them. In DNA, the CDR3 is TGTGCCAGCAGCTTGGCCGGGGCCAAAGCTCCCTACGAGCAGTACTTC. The encoded protein is CASSLAGAKAPYEQYF.

The chain is built from TRBV28 and TRBJ1-5, with 7 bases matching TRBD1. Germline values: CDR1 MDHEN, CDR2 SYDVKM. This CDR3 has 14 residues. V gave up 6 bases and J gave up 3 bases; unmatched junction bases: 5. Here the CDR3 DNA reads TGTGCCAGCAGGGCTGGGACAGTCAATCAGCCCCAGCATTTT. Its protein is CASRAGTVNQPQHF.

This chain joins TRBV27 and TRBJ1-1, with a possible D match to TRBD1 (6 bases). Trimming cost V 4 bases and J 6 bases, with 18 bases left between them. This CDR3 has 15 residues. Germline V gives CDR1 MNHEY, CDR2 SMNVEV (reference sequence). The CDR3 region has the DNA TGTGCCAGCAGTTCCCTAACACAGGGAATCTCTGAAGCTTTCTTT. It encodes CASSSLTQGISEAFF.